These 15 T cell receptor beta chains came from one sample sequenced in a study of cytomegalovirus exposure and HLA in healthy donors. The study ran its PCR with 60 Vbeta and 13 Jbeta primers. The data were produced by immunoSEQ multiplex PCR, yet TCRdb's version contains in-frame clones alone and is incomplete. The top ten clones hold around 6.7% of a sample with about 160,000 clones, roughly 80% of them seen once. Input material: PBMCs. All receptors come from a woman in her twenties or thirties in good health and CMV-seropositive.

This clone showed up just a few times. The genes are TRBV7-2 and TRBJ1-2; D is perhaps TRBD1 (5 bases). This CDR3 is built from 13 residues. Germline loops: CDR1 SGHTA, CDR2 FQGNSA. Trimming removed 5 bases from V and 1 base from J, with 8 bases in between. The CDR3 protein is CASSRQGNYGYTF. The CDR3 DNA is TGTGCCAGCAGCCGCCAGGGTAACTATGGCTACACCTTC.

V usage is TRBV28 and J usage is TRBJ2-1; 7 nucleotides match TRBD1. This CDR3 is built from 12 residues. Per the germline V gene, CDR1 is MDHEN and CDR2 is SYDVKM. V shed 6 bases, J shed 9 bases, and the junction held 5 bases outside the gene matches. The CDR3 protein is CASSLTGSEQFF. The CDR3 DNA follows: TGTGCCAGCAGCCTGACAGGGAGTGAGCAGTTCTTC.

V gene TRBV4-2 combines with J gene TRBJ2-3; D remains ambiguous. Trimming took 6 bases from V and 8 from J, leaving 12 bases between them. Per the germline V gene, CDR1 is LGHNA and CDR2 is YNFKEQ. The CDR3 is 12 amino acids. The chain's CDR3 is CASRLSTGTQYF. The CDR3 region has the DNA TGTGCCAGCAGACTTAGTACGGGTACGCAGTATTTT.

The chain joins TRBV18 to TRBJ2-7; D may be TRBD1 (6 bases). V lost 2 bases and J lost 6, with 14 bases in between. There are 14 residues in the CDR3. Germline V gene data show CDR1 as KGHSH and CDR2 as LQKENI. CDR3 nucleotide sequence: TGTGCCAGCTCACCAATTGCAGGGGTGGTCGAGCAGTACTTC. Residues: CASSPIAGVVEQYF.

The CDR3 protein is CASSPTGGNTEAFF. In DNA form, the CDR3 reads TGCGCCAGCAGCCCGACAGGGGGTAACACTGAAGCTTTCTTT. The gene calls are TRBV5-1 and TRBJ1-1, with 9 bases matching TRBD1. The CDR3 runs 14 residues. The V gene's germline CDR1 is SGHRS and CDR2 YFSETQ. The J segment lost 2 bases and the V segment lost 4 bases, leaving 3 bases of the junction unmatched.

The chain carries TRBV9 and TRBJ1-1, with 9 bases identical to TRBD1. Germline V gene data show CDR1 as SGDLS and CDR2 as YYNGEE. V shed 3 bases, J shed 4 bases, and the junction held 7 bases outside the gene matches. This CDR3 is 15 amino acids long. This CDR3 reads CASSAGQGLSTEAFF. CDR3 in DNA: TGTGCCAGCAGCGCCGGACAGGGGCTGAGCACTGAAGCTTTCTTT. Supplemented by reference TRBV9 and TRBJ1-1, the full variable domain reads DSGVTQTPKHLITATGQRVTLRCSPRSGDLSVYWYQQSLDQGLQFLIQYYNGEERAKGNILERFSAQQFPDLHSELNLSSLELGDSALYFCASSAGQGLSTEAFFGQGTRLTVV.

This clone was recorded once. The chain has TRBV5-1 and TRBJ2-5; D is unclear. V was cut by 1 base and J by 1 base, with 8 bases left in between. The CDR3 has 14 residues. Looked up from germline, CDR1 is SGHRS and CDR2 is YFSETQ. The CDR3 DNA reads as TGCGCCAGCAGCTTGTTGAGTACCCAAGAGACCCAGTACTTC. This sequence encodes CASSLLSTQETQYF.

V gene TRBV11-2 combines with J gene TRBJ2-4; D may be TRBD1 (6 bases). Germline CDR1 is SGHAT and CDR2 is FQNNGV. The CDR3 consists of 16 residues. With 1 base removed from V and 0 bases from J, the gap between germline ends came to 10 bases. The CDR3 sequence is CASSLAGELAKNIQYF. CDR3 coding DNA: TGTGCCAGCAGCTTAGCAGGGGAACTAGCCAAAAACATTCAGTACTTC.

The J gene is TRBJ2-3, the V gene TRBV7-3; 7 nucleotides align to TRBD2. The germline CDR1 and CDR2 sequences are SGHTA and FQGTGA. With V trimmed by 5 bases and J by 2 bases, 13 bases remained unmatched. The CDR3 is made up of 17 amino acids. The CDR3 reads CASSREIRDYHTDTQYF. As DNA, the CDR3 is TGTGCCAGCAGCCGCGAAATCCGGGACTACCACACAGATACGCAGTATTTT. Full variable domain (missing parts from reference TRBV7-3 and TRBJ2-3): GAGVSQTPSNKVTEKGKYVELRCDPISGHTALYWYRQSLGQGPEFLIYFQGTGAADDSGLPNDRFFAVRPEGSVSTLKIQRTERGDSAVYLCASSREIRDYHTDTQYFGPGTRLTVL.

This chain joins TRBV7-6 and TRBJ2-7; D may be TRBD2 (5 bases). The CDR3 spans 14 residues. Germline assignment: CDR1 SGHVS and CDR2 FNYEAQ. Trimming left V 5 bases short and J 3 bases short, with 14 bases between. This chain's CDR3 is CASSPRAGGYEQYF. The CDR3 DNA reads TGTGCCAGCAGCCCGAGGGCAGGAGGCTACGAGCAGTACTTC.

The chain couples TRBV2 to TRBJ2-4; 7 nucleotides line up with TRBD2. The CDR3 has 16 residues. Losses at the gene ends were 6 bases for V and 3 bases for J; bases not matched to a gene: 11. Germline CDR1 reads SNHLY; CDR2 reads FYNNEI. The CDR3 nucleotides are TGTGCCAGCAGCCCGGTGGGAGGGTTGAGCAAAAACATTCAGTACTTC. Translating gives CASSPVGGLSKNIQYF.

V gene TRBV7-2 combines with J gene TRBJ2-5; 9 bases line up with TRBD1. The CDR3 is 13 amino acids. Losses at the gene ends were 6 bases for V and 5 bases for J; bases not matched to a gene: 4. Germline assignment: CDR1 SGHTA and CDR2 FQGNSA. DNA for the CDR3: TGTGCCAGCAGATTTGGACAGGGGGAGACCCAGTACTTC. Protein sequence: CASRFGQGETQYF.

The genes are TRBV13 and TRBJ1-2; 9 nucleotides line up with TRBD1. Germline V gives CDR1 PRHDT, CDR2 FYEKMQ (reference sequence). Germline trimming cut 5 bases from V and 5 bases from J; bases unmatched to any gene: 3. This CDR3 region has 13 residues. The DNA for the CDR3 is TGTGCCAGCAGCGTCGGGACAGGGTATGGCTACACCTTC. This translates into CASSVGTGYGYTF.

The V and J genes are TRBV5-5 and TRBJ1-4; no clear D. The CDR3 totals 14 residues. With 1 base removed from V and 7 bases from J, the gap between germline ends came to 11 bases. The germline V gene has CDR1 SGHKS and CDR2 YYEKEE (reference sequence). Written as DNA, the CDR3 is TGTGCCAGCAGCTTGTCTGTCGAGAGTGAAAAACTGTTTTTT. This gives the protein CASSLSVESEKLFF.

The CDR3, as DNA: TGTGCCAGCTCACCTACACAGGGCAACTATGGCTACACCTTC. Its translation: CASSPTQGNYGYTF. V usage is TRBV18 and J usage is TRBJ1-2, with D perhaps TRBD1 (6 bases). Per germline, CDR1 KGHSH and CDR2 LQKENI. The CDR3 has 14 residues. Trimming left V 3 bases short and J 2 bases short, with 10 bases between.